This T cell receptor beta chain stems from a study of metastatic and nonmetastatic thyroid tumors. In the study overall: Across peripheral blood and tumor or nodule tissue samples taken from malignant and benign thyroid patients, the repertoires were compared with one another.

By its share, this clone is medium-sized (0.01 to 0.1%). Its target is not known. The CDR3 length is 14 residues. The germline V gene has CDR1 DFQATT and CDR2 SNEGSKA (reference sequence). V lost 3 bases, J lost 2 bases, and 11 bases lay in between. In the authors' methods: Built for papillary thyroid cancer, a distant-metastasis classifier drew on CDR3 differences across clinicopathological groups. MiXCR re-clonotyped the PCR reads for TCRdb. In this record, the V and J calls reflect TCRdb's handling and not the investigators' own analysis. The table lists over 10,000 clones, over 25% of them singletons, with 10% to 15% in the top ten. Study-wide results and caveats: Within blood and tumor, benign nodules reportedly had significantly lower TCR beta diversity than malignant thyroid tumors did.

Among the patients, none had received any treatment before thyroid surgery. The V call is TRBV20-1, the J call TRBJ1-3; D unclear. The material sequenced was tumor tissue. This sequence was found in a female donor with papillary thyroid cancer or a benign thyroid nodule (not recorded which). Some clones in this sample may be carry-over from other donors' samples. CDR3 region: CSASSGWTGNTIYF. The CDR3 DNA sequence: TGCAGTGCTAGTTCGGGGTGGACTGGAAACACCATATATTTT.